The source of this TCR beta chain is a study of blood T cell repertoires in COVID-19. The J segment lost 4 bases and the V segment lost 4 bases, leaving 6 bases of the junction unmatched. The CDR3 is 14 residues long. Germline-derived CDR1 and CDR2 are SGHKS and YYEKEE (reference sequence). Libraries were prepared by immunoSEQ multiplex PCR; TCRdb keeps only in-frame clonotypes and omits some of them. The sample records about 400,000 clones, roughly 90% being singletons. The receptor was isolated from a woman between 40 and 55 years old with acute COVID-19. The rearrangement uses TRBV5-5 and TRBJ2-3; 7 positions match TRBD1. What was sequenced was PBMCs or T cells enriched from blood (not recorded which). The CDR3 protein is CASSPWTGPDTQYF. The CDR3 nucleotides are TGTGCCAGCAGCCCCTGGACAGGCCCAGATACGCAGTATTTT.